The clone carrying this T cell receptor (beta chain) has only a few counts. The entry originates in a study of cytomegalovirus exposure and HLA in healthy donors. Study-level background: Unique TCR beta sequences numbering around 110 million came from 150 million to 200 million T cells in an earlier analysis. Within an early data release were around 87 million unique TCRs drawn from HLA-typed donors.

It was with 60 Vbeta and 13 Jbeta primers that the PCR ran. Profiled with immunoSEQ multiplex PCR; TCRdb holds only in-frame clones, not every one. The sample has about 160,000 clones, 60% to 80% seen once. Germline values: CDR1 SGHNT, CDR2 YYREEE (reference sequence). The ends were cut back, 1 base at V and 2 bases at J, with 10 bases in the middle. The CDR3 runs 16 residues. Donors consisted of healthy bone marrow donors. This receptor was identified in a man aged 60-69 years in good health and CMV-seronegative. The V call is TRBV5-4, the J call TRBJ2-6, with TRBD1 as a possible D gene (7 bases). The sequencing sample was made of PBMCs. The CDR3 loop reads CASSLTRGAGANVLTF. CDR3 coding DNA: TGTGCCAGCAGCTTGACCAGGGGGGCTGGGGCCAACGTCCTGACTTTC.